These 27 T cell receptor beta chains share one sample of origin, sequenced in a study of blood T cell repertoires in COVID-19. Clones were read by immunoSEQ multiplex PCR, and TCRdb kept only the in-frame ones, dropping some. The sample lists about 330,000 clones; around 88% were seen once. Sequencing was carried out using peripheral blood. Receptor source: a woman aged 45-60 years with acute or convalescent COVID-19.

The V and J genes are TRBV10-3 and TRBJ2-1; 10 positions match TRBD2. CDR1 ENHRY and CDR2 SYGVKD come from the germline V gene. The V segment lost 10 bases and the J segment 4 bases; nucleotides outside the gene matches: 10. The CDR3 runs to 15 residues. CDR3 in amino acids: CATTFLAGEYNEQFF. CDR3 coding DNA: TGTGCCACCACATTCCTAGCGGGGGAGTACAATGAGCAGTTCTTC.

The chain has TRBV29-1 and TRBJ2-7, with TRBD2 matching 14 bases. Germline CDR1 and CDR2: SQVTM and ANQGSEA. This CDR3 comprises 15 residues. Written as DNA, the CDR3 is TGCAGTACCGGGACTAGCGGGGGCCTACCGGGGGAGCAGTACTTC. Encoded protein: CSTGTSGGLPGEQYF.

For the CDR3, the DNA is TGTGCCAGCAGCTGGGGCTATGGGGCTGAAGCTTTCTTT. Amino acids: CASSWGYGAEAFF. J is TRBJ1-1 and V is TRBV5-4; a possible D gene is TRBD1 (5 bases). CDR1 SGHNT and CDR2 YYREEE come from the germline V gene (reference sequence). This CDR3 is 13 amino acids long. The V end was cut by 3 bases, the J end by 6 bases, with 12 bases between.

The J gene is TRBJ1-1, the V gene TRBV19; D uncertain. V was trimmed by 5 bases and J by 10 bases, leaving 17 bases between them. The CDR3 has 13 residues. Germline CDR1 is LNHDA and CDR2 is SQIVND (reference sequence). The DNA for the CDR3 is TGTGCCAGTAGTCGCGGGCAAAGCTTAGGAGCTTTCTTT. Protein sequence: CASSRGQSLGAFF.

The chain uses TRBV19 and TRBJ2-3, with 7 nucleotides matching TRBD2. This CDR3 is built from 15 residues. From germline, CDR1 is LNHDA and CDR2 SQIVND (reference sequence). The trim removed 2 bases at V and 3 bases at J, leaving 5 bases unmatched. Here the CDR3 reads CASSIREVGTDTQYF. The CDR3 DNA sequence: TGTGCCAGTAGTATACGGGAGGTGGGGACAGATACGCAGTATTTT.

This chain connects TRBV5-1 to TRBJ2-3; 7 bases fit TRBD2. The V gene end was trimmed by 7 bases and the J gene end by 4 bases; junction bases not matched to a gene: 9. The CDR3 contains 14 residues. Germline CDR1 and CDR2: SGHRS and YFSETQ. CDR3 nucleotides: TGCGCCAGCTCCATAAGCGGGACCCCAGATACGCAGTATTTT. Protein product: CASSISGTPDTQYF.

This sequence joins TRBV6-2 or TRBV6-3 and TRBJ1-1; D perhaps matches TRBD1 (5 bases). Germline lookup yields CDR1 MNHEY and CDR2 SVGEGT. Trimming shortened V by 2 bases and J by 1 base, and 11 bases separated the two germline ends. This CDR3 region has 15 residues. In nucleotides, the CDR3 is TGTGCCAGCAGTTACGGGCGGGACCCGAACACTGAAGCTTTCTTT. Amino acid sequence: CASSYGRDPNTEAFF.

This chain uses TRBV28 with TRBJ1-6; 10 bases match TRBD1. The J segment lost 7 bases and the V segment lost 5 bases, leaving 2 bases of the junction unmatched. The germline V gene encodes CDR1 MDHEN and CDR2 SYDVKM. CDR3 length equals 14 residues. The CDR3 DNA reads TGTGCCAGCAGTCCGACAGGGGGCAATTCACCCCTCCACTTT. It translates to CASSPTGGNSPLHF.

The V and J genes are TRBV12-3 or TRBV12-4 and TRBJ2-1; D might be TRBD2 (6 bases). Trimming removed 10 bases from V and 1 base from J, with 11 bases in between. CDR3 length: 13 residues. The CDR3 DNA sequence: TGTGCCACCTCCGGGGGTTCCTACAATGAGCAGTTCTTC. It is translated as CATSGGSYNEQFF.

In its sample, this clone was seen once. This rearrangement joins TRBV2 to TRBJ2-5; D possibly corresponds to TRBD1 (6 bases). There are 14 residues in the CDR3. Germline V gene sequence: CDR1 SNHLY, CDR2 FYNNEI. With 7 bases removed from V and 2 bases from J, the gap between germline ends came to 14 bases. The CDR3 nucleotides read TGTGCCAGCAAAGTGGACAGAGGACAAGAGACCCAGTACTTC. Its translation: CASKVDRGQETQYF.

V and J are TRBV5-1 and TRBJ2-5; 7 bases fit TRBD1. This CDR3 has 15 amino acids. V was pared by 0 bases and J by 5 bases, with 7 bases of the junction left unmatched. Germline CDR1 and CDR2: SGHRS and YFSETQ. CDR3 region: CASSLAVGGAETQYF. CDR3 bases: TGCGCCAGCAGCTTGGCCGTAGGGGGCGCGGAGACCCAGTACTTC. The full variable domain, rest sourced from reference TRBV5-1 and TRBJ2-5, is KAGVTQTPRYLIKTRGQQVTLSCSPISGHRSVSWYQQTPGQGLQFLFEYFSETQRNKGNFPGRFSGRQFSNSRSEMNVSTLELGDSALYLCASSLAVGGAETQYFGPGTRLLVL.

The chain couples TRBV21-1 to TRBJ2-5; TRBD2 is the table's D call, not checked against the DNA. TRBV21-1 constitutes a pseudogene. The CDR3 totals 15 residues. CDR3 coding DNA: TGTGCCATCGACACCGGGACTAGCGGACAAGAGACCCAGTACTTC. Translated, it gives CAIDTGTSGQETQYF.

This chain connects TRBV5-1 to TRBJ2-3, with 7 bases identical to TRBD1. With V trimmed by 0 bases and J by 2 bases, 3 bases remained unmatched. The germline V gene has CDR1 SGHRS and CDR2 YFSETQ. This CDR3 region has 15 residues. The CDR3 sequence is CASSLGQGDTDTQYF. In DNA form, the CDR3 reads TGCGCCAGCAGCTTGGGACAGGGAGACACAGATACGCAGTATTTT.

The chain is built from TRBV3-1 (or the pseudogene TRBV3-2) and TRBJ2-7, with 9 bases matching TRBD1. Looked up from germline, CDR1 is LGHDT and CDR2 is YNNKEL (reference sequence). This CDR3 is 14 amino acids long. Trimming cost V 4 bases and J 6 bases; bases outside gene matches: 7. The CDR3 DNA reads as TGTGCCAGCAGCCCCGGGACAGGGTTCTTCGAGCAGTACTTC. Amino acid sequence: CASSPGTGFFEQYF.

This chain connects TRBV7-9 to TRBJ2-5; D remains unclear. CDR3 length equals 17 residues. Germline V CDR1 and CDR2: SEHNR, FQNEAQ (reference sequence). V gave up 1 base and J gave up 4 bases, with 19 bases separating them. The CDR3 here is CASSLVMSNGRRETQYF. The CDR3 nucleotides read TGTGCCAGCAGCTTAGTAATGTCAAACGGAAGGAGAGAGACCCAGTACTTC.

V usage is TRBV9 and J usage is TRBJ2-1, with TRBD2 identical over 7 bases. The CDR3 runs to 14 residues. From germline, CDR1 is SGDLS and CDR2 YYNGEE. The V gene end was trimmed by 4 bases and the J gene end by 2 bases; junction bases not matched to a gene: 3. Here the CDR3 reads CASSSGTTYNEQFF. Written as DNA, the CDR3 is TGTGCCAGCAGCTCGGGGACTACCTACAATGAGCAGTTCTTC.

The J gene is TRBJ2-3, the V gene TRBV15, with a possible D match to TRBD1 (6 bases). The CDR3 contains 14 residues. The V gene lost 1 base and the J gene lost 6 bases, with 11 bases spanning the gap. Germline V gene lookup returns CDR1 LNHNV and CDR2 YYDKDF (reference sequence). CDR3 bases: TGTGCCACCAGCAGAGGGGGGCTATCGGATACGCAGTATTTT. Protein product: CATSRGGLSDTQYF.

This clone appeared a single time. This chain's CDR3 is CASSLQSYQNEQYF. CDR3 bases: TGTGCCAGCAGCTTGCAAAGTTATCAGAACGAGCAGTACTTC. V gene TRBV5-4 combines with J gene TRBJ2-7; no clear D. In germline, CDR1 is SGHNT, CDR2 YYREEE (reference sequence). The length of the CDR3 is 14 residues. V was cut by 1 base and J by 5 bases, with 13 bases left in between.

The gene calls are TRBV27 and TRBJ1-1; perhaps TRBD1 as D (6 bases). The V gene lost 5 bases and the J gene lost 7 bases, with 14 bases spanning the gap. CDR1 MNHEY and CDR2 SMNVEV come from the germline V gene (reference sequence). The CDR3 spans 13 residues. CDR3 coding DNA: TGTGCCAGCAGTCCACAGGGAATAGGTGAAGCTTTCTTT. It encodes CASSPQGIGEAFF.

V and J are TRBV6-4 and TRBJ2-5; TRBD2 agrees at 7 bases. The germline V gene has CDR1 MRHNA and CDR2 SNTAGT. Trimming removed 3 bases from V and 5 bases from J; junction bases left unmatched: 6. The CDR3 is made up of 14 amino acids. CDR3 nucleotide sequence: TGTGCCAGCAGTGATTGGGCGGGAGATGAGACCCAGTACTTC. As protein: CASSDWAGDETQYF.

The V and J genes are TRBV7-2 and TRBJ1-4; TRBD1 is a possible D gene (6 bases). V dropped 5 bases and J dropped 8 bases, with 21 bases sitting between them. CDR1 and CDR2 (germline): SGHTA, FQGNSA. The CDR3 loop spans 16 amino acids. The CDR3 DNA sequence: TGTGCCAGCAGCCCAATCGGGGGCAGGGGAGGGGAAAAACTGTTTTTT. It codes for CASSPIGGRGGEKLFF.

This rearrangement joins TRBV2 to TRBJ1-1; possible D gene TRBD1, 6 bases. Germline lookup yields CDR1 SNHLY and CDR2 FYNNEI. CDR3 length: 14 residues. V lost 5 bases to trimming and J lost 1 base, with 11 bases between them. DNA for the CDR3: TGTGCCAGCAGTCCCCAGACAGGGAACACTGAAGCTTTCTTT. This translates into CASSPQTGNTEAFF.

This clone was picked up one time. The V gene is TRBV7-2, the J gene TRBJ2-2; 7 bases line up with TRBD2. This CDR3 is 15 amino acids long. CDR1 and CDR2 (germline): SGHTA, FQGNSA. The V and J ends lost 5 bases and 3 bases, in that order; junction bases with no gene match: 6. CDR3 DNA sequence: TGTGCCAGCAGCCGGACCGGGGGGTACACCGGGGAGCTGTTTTTT. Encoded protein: CASSRTGGYTGELFF.

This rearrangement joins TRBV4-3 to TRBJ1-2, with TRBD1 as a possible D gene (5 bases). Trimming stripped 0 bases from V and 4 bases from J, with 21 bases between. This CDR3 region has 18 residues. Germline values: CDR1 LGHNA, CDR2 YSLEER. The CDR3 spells CASSQDALSAGLSYGYTF. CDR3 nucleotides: TGCGCCAGCAGCCAAGATGCCCTCAGCGCAGGGTTATCCTATGGCTACACCTTC.

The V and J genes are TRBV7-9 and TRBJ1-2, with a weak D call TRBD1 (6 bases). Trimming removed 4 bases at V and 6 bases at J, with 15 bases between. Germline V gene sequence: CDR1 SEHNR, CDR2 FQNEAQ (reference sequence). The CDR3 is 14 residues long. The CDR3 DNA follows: TGTGCCAGCAGCTCTCCACTCTACAGGGATGGCTACACCTTC. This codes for CASSSPLYRDGYTF.

In DNA form, the CDR3 reads TGTGCCAGCAGCAACCGGGACAGCTTTTCCTACGAGCAGTACTTC. This codes for CASSNRDSFSYEQYF. This rearrangement joins TRBV13 to TRBJ2-7; 7 bases match TRBD1. CDR3 length: 15 amino acids. Germline CDR1 PRHDT, CDR2 FYEKMQ (reference sequence). Trimming cost V 5 bases and J 1 base; bases outside gene matches: 8.

CDR3 nucleotide sequence: TGTGCCAGCAGTATAATAGACAGGGGAGAGACCCAGTACTTC. Translated, it gives CASSIIDRGETQYF. The chain is built from TRBV6-2 or TRBV6-3 and TRBJ2-5; 8 bases agree with TRBD1. Germline V CDR1 and CDR2: MNHEY, SVGEGT. The CDR3 sequence is 14 residues long. The V segment lost 5 bases and the J segment 4 bases; nucleotides outside the gene matches: 6.